The entry below gives a single TCR beta chain sequence along with its context. The antigen remains undetermined. This sample was included in a study of shared clonotypes between healthy human individuals. Regarding the study as a whole: Naive subsets tended to show greater estimated richness than memory subsets. It was expected that sequencing depth would affect clonotype sharing among donors.

The donors were adults (healthy and HIV-negative) with no recent acute infections or vaccinations. Every one of the donors was a Caucasian adult that lived in Nashville, Tennessee. Data came from immunoSEQ multiplex PCR; TCRdb stores just in-frame clones and leaves some out. The data contain 1.6 million or so clones, less than 99% of them singletons. CDR1 is SGHDN, CDR2 FVKESK, per germline. V lost 5 bases, J lost 8 bases, and 13 bases lay in between. The CDR3 loop spans 13 amino acids. The origin of this receptor is a young man in good health. The chain combines TRBV14 with TRBJ1-5; perhaps TRBD1 as D (5 bases). The sequenced sample consisted of naive CD4+ T cells sorted from blood. The sample's subset: CD45RA+ positively selected. The CDR3 DNA reads as TGTGCCAGCAGCAAGGGACCGGGAGAGCCCCAGCATTTT. It translates to CASSKGPGEPQHF.